This T cell receptor beta chain came from a study of T cell changes during pregnancy in multiple sclerosis (dated by TCRdb to the late 2010s). Study-level background: Changes in the T cell repertoire over the course of pregnancy were examined in this study in women with multiple sclerosis.

CDR1 and CDR2 are drawn from the germline V gene: MGHRA, YSYEKL. The CDR3 runs 15 amino acids, cysteine and phenylalanine included. Only the CDR3 portion is preserved as DNA: 45 bases, with reading frame beginning at the first base. V ends up 0 bases short and J 7 bases short, with an unmatched junction base count of 7. Remarks on this clone: What antigen it recognizes has not been identified. No base quality information exists; no much larger clone differs at one position.

Library method: the immunoSEQ multiplex PCR assay. Here the immuneACCESS table is served through TCRdb, limited to in-frame sequences with V and J called. Missing clones are a known gap in these copies; in checked studies unresolved V genes cover under half, and the rest lacks a known reason. The sample yields 30,000 to 45,000 clones; 91% were counted once. Over 5% of the sample comes from the top ten. The TCR was taken from a female donor with multiple sclerosis, enrolled in a pregnancy study. This specimen was CD8+ T cells from peripheral blood mononuclear cells, taken in the second trimester of pregnancy. The chain is encoded by TRBV4-1 joined to TRBJ2-7; 9 middle bases align to TRBD2. CDR3 sequence: CASSQEFQREDEQYF. Read as DNA, the sequence is TGCGCCAGCAGCCAAGAGTTCCAGCGGGAGGATGAGCAGTACTTC.